A selection of T cell receptor beta chains follows, all from one sample in a study of shared clonotypes between healthy human individuals. Repertoires were generated with immunoSEQ multiplex PCR, while TCRdb's copy carries only in-frame clones and drops some. Altogether approximately 100,000 clones are present, 65% to 75% being singletons, with the ten largest covering approximately 23%. Sequenced: memory CD8+ T cells sorted from blood. These receptors were collected from a woman aged 30 to 39 in good health. CDR3s leave out the opening cysteine and the closing phenylalanine or tryptophan. Fields, in order: J gene, V gene, CDR3 protein.

j_call: TRBJ1-1
v_call: TRBV18
cdr3_aa: ASSSGQHTEAF

j_call: TRBJ2-7
v_call: TRBV14
cdr3_aa: ASSQGLFWRDEQY

j_call: TRBJ1-5
v_call: TRBV27
cdr3_aa: ASSVQKNNQPQH

j_call: TRBJ2-5
v_call: TRBV5-6
cdr3_aa: ASSLPGKGETQY

j_call: TRBJ1-4
v_call: TRBV7-2
cdr3_aa: ASSLGVRWGNEKLF

j_call: TRBJ2-7
v_call: TRBV6-4
cdr3_aa: ASSGGAGGFYEQY

j_call: TRBJ2-5
v_call: TRBV6-1
cdr3_aa: ASSEARARKTQY

j_call: TRBJ2-5
v_call: TRBV12-5
cdr3_aa: ASALLGAGARGTQY

j_call: TRBJ2-2
v_call: TRBV6-5
cdr3_aa: ASSYTTLGGTGELF

j_call: TRBJ2-7
v_call: TRBV6-1
cdr3_aa: ASSQATVHRAYEQY

j_call: TRBJ1-1
v_call: TRBV11-2
cdr3_aa: ASSLGDRNTEAF

j_call: TRBJ1-1
v_call: TRBV10-3
cdr3_aa: AIREKTGNTEAF

j_call: TRBJ2-2
v_call: TRBV27
cdr3_aa: ASSFGLTGELF

j_call: TRBJ2-7
v_call: TRBV6-1
cdr3_aa: ASSELAGNYEQY

j_call: TRBJ2-7
v_call: TRBV2
cdr3_aa: ASGMSLSREEQY

j_call: TRBJ2-4
v_call: TRBV5-1
cdr3_aa: ASSFGTGINIQY

j_call: TRBJ2-1
v_call: TRBV11-2
cdr3_aa: ASSELGAGQFNEQF